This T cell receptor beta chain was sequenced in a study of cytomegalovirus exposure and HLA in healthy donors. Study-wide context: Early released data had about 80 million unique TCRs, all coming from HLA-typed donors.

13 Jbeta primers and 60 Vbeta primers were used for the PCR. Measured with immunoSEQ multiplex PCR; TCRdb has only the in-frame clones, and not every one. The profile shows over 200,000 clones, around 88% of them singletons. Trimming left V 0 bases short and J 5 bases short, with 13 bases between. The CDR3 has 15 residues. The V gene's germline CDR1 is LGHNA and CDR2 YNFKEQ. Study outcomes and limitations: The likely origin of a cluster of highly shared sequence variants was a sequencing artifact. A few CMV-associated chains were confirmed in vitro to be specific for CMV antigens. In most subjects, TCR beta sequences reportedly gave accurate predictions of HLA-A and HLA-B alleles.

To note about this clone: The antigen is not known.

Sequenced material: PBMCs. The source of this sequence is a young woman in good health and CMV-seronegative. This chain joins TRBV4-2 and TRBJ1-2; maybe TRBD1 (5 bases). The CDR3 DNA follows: TGTGCCAGCAGCCAAGATCCCAACCAGGGATATGGCTACACCTTC. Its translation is CASSQDPNQGYGYTF.